A selection of T cell receptor beta chains follows, all from one sample in a study of CD8+CD57+ T cells in acquired aplastic anemia. TCRdb re-called the reads with MiXCR, one entry per CDR3 protein. The table lists about 110,000 distinct CDR3 sequences, roughly 51% of them singletons. What was sequenced was sorted CD4+, CD8+, or CD8+CD57+ T cells (not recorded which) from PBMCs. The receptors stem from a human donor in good health, serving as a control. The CDR3 runs from the conserved cysteine through the conserved F or W. The D gene is left open where the match is weak. Clone size is shown for a subset of rows, as once, few, many or a class of expanded clone.

J gene: TRBJ2-6; V gene: TRBV10-1; clone size: .; D gene: .; CDR3 protein: CASSERDSGANVLTF; CDR3 DNA: TGCGCCAGCAGTGAGAGGGACTCTGGGGCCAACGTCCTGACTTTC
J gene: TRBJ2-1; V gene: TRBV20-1; clone size: .; D gene: .; CDR3 protein: CSARDPRSGHNEQFF; CDR3 DNA: TGCAGTGCTAGAGATCCACGGAGCGGCCACAATGAGCAGTTCTTC
J gene: TRBJ1-1; V gene: TRBV2; clone size: few; D gene: .; CDR3 protein: CASSERGVEAFF; CDR3 DNA: TGTGCCAGCAGTGAAAGGGGGGTTGAAGCTTTCTTT
J gene: TRBJ2-1; V gene: TRBV11-2; clone size: many; D gene: .; CDR3 protein: CASSLDGTEQFF; CDR3 DNA: TGTGCCAGCAGCTTAGACGGGACGGAGCAGTTCTTC
J gene: TRBJ2-5; V gene: TRBV10-2; clone size: .; D gene: TRBD2; CDR3 protein: CASGLANKETQYF; CDR3 DNA: TGCGCCAGCGGACTAGCTAATAAGGAGACCCAGTACTTC
J gene: TRBJ1-1; V gene: TRBV29-1; clone size: .; D gene: TRBD1; CDR3 protein: CSASGGYTEAFF; CDR3 DNA: TGCAGCGCTTCAGGGGGGTACACTGAAGCTTTCTTT
J gene: TRBJ2-7; V gene: TRBV10-3; clone size: .; D gene: .; CDR3 protein: CAISAGTRSYEQYF; CDR3 DNA: TGTGCCATCAGTGCTGGGACTCGGAGCTACGAGCAGTACTTC
J gene: TRBJ1-1; V gene: TRBV20-1; clone size: .; D gene: .; CDR3 protein: CSALKHGNTEAFF; CDR3 DNA: TGCAGTGCCCTTAAACACGGGAACACTGAAGCTTTCTTT
J gene: TRBJ1-1; V gene: TRBV5-4; clone size: .; D gene: .; CDR3 protein: CASSLMGRRGEAFF; CDR3 DNA: TGTGCCAGCAGCTTGATGGGGCGCCGGGGTGAAGCTTTCTTT
J gene: TRBJ2-7; V gene: TRBV10-1; clone size: .; D gene: .; CDR3 protein: CAGSESDGTYEQYF; CDR3 DNA: TGCGCCGGCAGCGAGTCCGACGGAACCTACGAGCAGTACTTC
J gene: TRBJ2-7; V gene: TRBV25-1; clone size: .; D gene: .; CDR3 protein: CASSYGRVYEQYF; CDR3 DNA: TGTGCCAGCAGCTATGGGCGAGTGTACGAGCAGTACTTC
J gene: TRBJ2-2; V gene: TRBV27; clone size: .; D gene: .; CDR3 protein: CASRTVTNTGELVF; CDR3 DNA: TGTGCCAGCAGAACAGTAACGAACACCGGGGAGCTGGTTTTT
J gene: TRBJ2-7; V gene: TRBV7-2; clone size: .; D gene: .; CDR3 protein: CASRMGGGFVYEQYF; CDR3 DNA: TGTGCCAGCAGGATGGGAGGGGGATTCGTCTACGAGCAGTACTTC
J gene: TRBJ1-2; V gene: TRBV29-1; clone size: .; D gene: TRBD1; CDR3 protein: CSVEGRGQGYTF; CDR3 DNA: TGCAGCGTTGAAGGCAGGGGGCAAGGCTACACCTTC
J gene: TRBJ2-1; V gene: TRBV19; clone size: .; D gene: TRBD2; CDR3 protein: CASSIGGRAGNEQFF; CDR3 DNA: TGTGCCAGTAGTATCGGCGGGAGGGCCGGCAATGAGCAGTTCTTC
J gene: TRBJ2-2; V gene: TRBV24-1; clone size: .; D gene: .; CDR3 protein: CATSDFRQANTGELFF; CDR3 DNA: TGTGCCACCAGTGATTTCAGACAGGCAAACACCGGGGAGCTGTTTTTT
J gene: TRBJ1-2; V gene: TRBV6-1; clone size: few; D gene: .; CDR3 protein: CASGTGGYGYTF; CDR3 DNA: TGTGCCAGCGGGACTGGGGGCTATGGCTACACCTTC
J gene: TRBJ2-2; V gene: TRBV6-1; clone size: .; D gene: .; CDR3 protein: CASTLIGAGGELFF; CDR3 DNA: TGTGCCAGCACCCTAATTGGGGCGGGTGGGGAGCTGTTTTTT
J gene: TRBJ1-1; V gene: TRBV19; clone size: many; D gene: TRBD1; CDR3 protein: CASSLTGGSTEAFF; CDR3 DNA: TGTGCCAGTAGCCTGACAGGGGGCTCGACTGAAGCTTTCTTT
J gene: TRBJ2-7; V gene: TRBV4-3; clone size: .; D gene: .; CDR3 protein: CASSQDLLVPYEQYF; CDR3 DNA: TGCGCCAGCAGCCAAGATCTCCTAGTCCCCTACGAGCAGTACTTC
J gene: TRBJ1-2; V gene: TRBV27; clone size: many; D gene: .; CDR3 protein: CASSLRDGSNYGYTF; CDR3 DNA: TGTGCCAGCAGCCTTAGGGACGGATCAAACTATGGCTACACCTTC
J gene: TRBJ1-2; V gene: TRBV10-3; clone size: once; D gene: TRBD1; CDR3 protein: CAITWDRVGYGYTF; CDR3 DNA: TGTGCCATCACCTGGGACAGGGTGGGCTATGGCTACACCTTC
J gene: TRBJ2-7; V gene: TRBV10-3; clone size: .; D gene: TRBD1; CDR3 protein: CASSFGETGVIYEQCF; CDR3 DNA: TGTGCCAGCAGTTTTGGTGAGACAGGGGTGATCTACGAGCAGTGCTTC
J gene: TRBJ2-7; V gene: TRBV5-5; clone size: .; D gene: .; CDR3 protein: CASRRLPGTDNYEQYF; CDR3 DNA: TGTGCCAGCAGACGGCTGCCCGGGACCGATAACTACGAGCAGTACTTC
J gene: TRBJ2-1; V gene: TRBV29-1; clone size: .; D gene: .; CDR3 protein: CSVEGVHNEQFF; CDR3 DNA: TGCAGCGTTGAGGGAGTGCACAATGAGCAGTTCTTC
J gene: TRBJ1-2; V gene: TRBV29-1; clone size: .; D gene: .; CDR3 protein: CSVVDARQANYGYTF; CDR3 DNA: TGCAGCGTTGTAGATGCCAGACAAGCTAACTATGGCTACACCTTC
J gene: TRBJ2-5; V gene: TRBV15; clone size: .; D gene: .; CDR3 protein: CATSRGQTGLKETQYF; CDR3 DNA: TGTGCCACCAGCAGAGGACAGACTGGCCTCAAAGAGACCCAGTACTTC
J gene: TRBJ2-5; V gene: TRBV4-3; clone size: .; D gene: TRBD2; CDR3 protein: CAGSRTSGGGIQETQYF; CDR3 DNA: TGCGCCGGCAGCCGGACTAGCGGGGGGGGCATACAAGAGACCCAGTACTTC
J gene: TRBJ2-7; V gene: TRBV7-6; clone size: many; D gene: .; CDR3 protein: CASSEWDTDIYEQYF; CDR3 DNA: TGTGCCAGCAGCGAATGGGACACGGACATCTACGAGCAGTACTTC
J gene: TRBJ1-1; V gene: TRBV20-1; clone size: .; D gene: TRBD1; CDR3 protein: CNARGLGQGNTEAFF; CDR3 DNA: TGCAATGCTAGAGGCCTGGGACAGGGGAACACTGAAGCTTTCTTT
J gene: TRBJ1-5; V gene: TRBV19; clone size: once; D gene: .; CDR3 protein: CASSIGTNQPQHF; CDR3 DNA: TGTGCCAGTAGTATTGGGACGAATCAGCCCCAGCATTTT
J gene: TRBJ2-1; V gene: TRBV24-1; clone size: .; D gene: TRBD2; CDR3 protein: CATSARDSGHEQFF; CDR3 DNA: TGTGCCACCAGTGCTAGAGATAGCGGGCATGAGCAGTTCTTC
J gene: TRBJ2-7; V gene: TRBV2; clone size: .; D gene: TRBD1; CDR3 protein: CADRTGLSYEQYF; CDR3 DNA: TGTGCCGACCGGACAGGGCTATCCTACGAGCAGTACTTC
J gene: TRBJ1-2; V gene: TRBV4-3; clone size: .; D gene: TRBD1; CDR3 protein: CASSHPDGTGTYGYTF; CDR3 DNA: TGCGCCAGCAGCCACCCAGACGGGACAGGGACCTATGGCTACACCTTC
J gene: TRBJ1-5; V gene: TRBV19; clone size: .; D gene: .; CDR3 protein: CASSIALSRGSRQPQHF; CDR3 DNA: TGTGCCAGTAGTATAGCTCTTTCGAGGGGGTCAAGGCAGCCCCAGCATTTT
J gene: TRBJ1-2; V gene: TRBV2; clone size: .; D gene: .; CDR3 protein: CASTPGRVDYGYTF; CDR3 DNA: TGTGCCAGCACCCCCGGAAGGGTAGACTATGGCTACACCTTC
J gene: TRBJ1-1; V gene: TRBV7-2; clone size: .; D gene: .; CDR3 protein: CASSLSFRDGTEAFF; CDR3 DNA: TGTGCCAGCAGCTTATCGTTCCGGGACGGAACTGAAGCTTTCTTT
J gene: TRBJ2-1; V gene: TRBV29-1; clone size: .; D gene: .; CDR3 protein: CSIPGDEPHSYNEQFF; CDR3 DNA: TGCAGCATTCCCGGGGACGAGCCCCACTCCTACAATGAGCAGTTCTTC
J gene: TRBJ1-5; V gene: TRBV10-3; clone size: many; D gene: .; CDR3 protein: CAISDVPQGNQPQHF; CDR3 DNA: TGTGCCATCAGTGACGTTCCGCAGGGGAATCAGCCCCAGCATTTT
J gene: TRBJ2-5; V gene: TRBV9; clone size: .; D gene: .; CDR3 protein: CASSPGGGETQYF; CDR3 DNA: TGTGCCAGCAGCCCCGGCGGAGGTGAGACCCAGTACTTC
J gene: TRBJ2-7; V gene: TRBV9; clone size: many; D gene: TRBD1; CDR3 protein: CASSPEGDSYEQYF; CDR3 DNA: TGTGCCAGCAGCCCCGAGGGGGACAGCTACGAGCAGTACTTC
J gene: TRBJ2-3; V gene: TRBV9; clone size: many; D gene: .; CDR3 protein: CASSVSDGTDTQYF; CDR3 DNA: TGTGCCAGCAGCGTATCGGACGGCACAGATACGCAGTATTTT
J gene: TRBJ1-6; V gene: TRBV7-9; clone size: .; D gene: .; CDR3 protein: CASSGAGADNSPLHF; CDR3 DNA: TGTGCCAGCAGCGGGGCTGGGGCAGATAATTCACCCCTCCACTTT
J gene: TRBJ2-7; V gene: TRBV27; clone size: few; D gene: .; CDR3 protein: CASSPSSRPYEQYF; CDR3 DNA: TGTGCCAGCAGTCCGTCGTCCCGGCCCTACGAGCAGTACTTC
J gene: TRBJ2-6; V gene: TRBV12-3/TRBV12-4; clone size: .; D gene: TRBD2; CDR3 protein: CASGPRMGPGGSGANVLTF; CDR3 DNA: TGTGCCAGCGGTCCTAGGATGGGGCCGGGGGGCTCTGGGGCCAACGTCCTGACTTTC
J gene: TRBJ2-7; V gene: TRBV2; clone size: many; D gene: TRBD2; CDR3 protein: CATRTQRGPLYEQYF; CDR3 DNA: TGTGCCACAAGAACCCAGCGGGGGCCCCTTTACGAGCAGTACTTC
J gene: TRBJ1-2; V gene: TRBV25-1; clone size: .; D gene: .; CDR3 protein: CASTGSTNYGYTF; CDR3 DNA: TGTGCCAGCACTGGTAGTACTAACTATGGCTACACCTTC
J gene: TRBJ2-5; V gene: TRBV29-1; clone size: once; D gene: .; CDR3 protein: CSVSLMLREQYF; CDR3 DNA: TGCAGCGTTTCCCTGATGCTTAGGGAGCAGTACTTC
J gene: TRBJ1-2; V gene: TRBV11-2; clone size: .; D gene: .; CDR3 protein: CASSNRPPTNYGYTF; CDR3 DNA: TGTGCCAGCAGCAACAGGCCCCCTACTAACTATGGCTACACCTTC
J gene: TRBJ1-2; V gene: TRBV11-2; clone size: many; D gene: TRBD1; CDR3 protein: CASSPMGQNYGYTF; CDR3 DNA: TGTGCCAGCAGCCCCATGGGACAGAACTATGGCTACACCTTC
J gene: TRBJ2-3; V gene: TRBV10-3; clone size: many; D gene: .; CDR3 protein: CATLGPMSTDTQYF; CDR3 DNA: TGTGCCACCTTGGGCCCCATGAGCACAGATACGCAGTATTTT
J gene: TRBJ2-1; V gene: TRBV2; clone size: .; D gene: .; CDR3 protein: CASYGGRGGNEQFF; CDR3 DNA: TGTGCCAGCTACGGGGGACGTGGCGGCAATGAGCAGTTCTTC
J gene: TRBJ1-1; V gene: TRBV10-1; clone size: .; D gene: .; CDR3 protein: CASRDTLNTEAFF; CDR3 DNA: TGCGCCAGCCGGGACACCTTGAACACTGAAGCTTTCTTT
J gene: TRBJ2-7; V gene: TRBV27; clone size: few; D gene: TRBD1; CDR3 protein: CASRLDGTGPSQYF; CDR3 DNA: TGTGCCAGCAGGCTCGACGGGACAGGGCCCTCTCAGTACTTC